This TCR beta chain was observed in a study of monozygotic twins with inflammatory bowel disease. General study results and limits: Patients with IBD had less TCRbeta diversity (inverse Simpson) than their healthy co-twins. Possibly because of limited power, concordant and discordant twins showed no difference in repertoire similarity.

Each CDR3 protein gets one entry in TCRdb, which reprocessed the 5' RACE reads and gives no DNA. The sample includes a few hundred thousand distinct CDR3 sequences. A remark on this clonotype: The antigen remains undetermined.

Germline V lookup: CDR1 SEHNR, CDR2 FQNEAQ (reference sequence). This CDR3 has 13 amino acids. This receptor was taken from a human donor with ulcerative colitis or Crohn's disease, or a healthy co-twin of an affected twin (not recorded which). The chain combines TRBV7-9 with TRBJ2-7. Sequencing was done on a sample of blood. The CDR3 reads CASRPSSSYEQYF. Full variable domain (remainder filled in from reference TRBV7-9 and TRBJ2-7): DTGVSQNPRHKITKRGQNVTFRCDPISEHNRLYWYRQTLGQGPEFLTYFQNEAQLEKSRLLSDRFSAERPKGSFSTLEIQRTEQGDSAMYLCASRPSSSYEQYFGPGTRLTVT.